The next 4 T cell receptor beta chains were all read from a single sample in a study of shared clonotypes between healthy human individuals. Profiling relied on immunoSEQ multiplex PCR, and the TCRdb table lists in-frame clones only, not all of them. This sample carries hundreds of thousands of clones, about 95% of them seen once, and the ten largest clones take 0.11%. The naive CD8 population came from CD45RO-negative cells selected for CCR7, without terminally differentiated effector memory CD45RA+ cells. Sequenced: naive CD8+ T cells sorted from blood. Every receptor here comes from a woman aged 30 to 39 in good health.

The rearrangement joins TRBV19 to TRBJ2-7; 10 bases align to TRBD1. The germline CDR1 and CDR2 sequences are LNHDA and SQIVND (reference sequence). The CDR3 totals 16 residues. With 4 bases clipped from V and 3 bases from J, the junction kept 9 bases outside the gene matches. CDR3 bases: TGTGCCAGTAGTAGGCCCTTGGACAGGGGGTTCTACGAGCAGTACTTC. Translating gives CASSRPLDRGFYEQYF.

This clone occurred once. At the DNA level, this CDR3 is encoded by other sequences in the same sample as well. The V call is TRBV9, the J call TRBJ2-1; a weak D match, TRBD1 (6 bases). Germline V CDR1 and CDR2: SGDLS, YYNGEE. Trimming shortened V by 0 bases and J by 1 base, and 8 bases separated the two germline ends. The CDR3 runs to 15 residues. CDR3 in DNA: TGTGCCAGCAGCGTAGAGGGGGTTTCCTACAATGAGCAGTTCTTC. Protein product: CASSVEGVSYNEQFF.

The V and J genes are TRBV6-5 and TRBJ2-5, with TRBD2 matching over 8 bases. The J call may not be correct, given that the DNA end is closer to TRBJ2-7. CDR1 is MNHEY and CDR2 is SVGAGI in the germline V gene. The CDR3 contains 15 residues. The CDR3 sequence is CASSRGGLVHYEQYF. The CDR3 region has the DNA TGTGCCAGCAGTCGGGGGGGGCTGGTCCACTACGAGCAGTACTTC.

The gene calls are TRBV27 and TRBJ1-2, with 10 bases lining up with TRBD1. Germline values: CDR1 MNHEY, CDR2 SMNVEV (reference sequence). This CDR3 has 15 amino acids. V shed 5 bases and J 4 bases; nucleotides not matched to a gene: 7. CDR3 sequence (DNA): TGTGCCAGCAGTCCCGGACAGGGGGTGGGCTATGGCTACACCTTC. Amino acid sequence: CASSPGQGVGYGYTF.